This TCR beta chain was recorded in a study of technical replicates of blood from a handful of donors. The data were produced by immunoSEQ multiplex PCR, yet TCRdb's version contains in-frame clones alone and is incomplete. The repertoire holds about 70,000 clones, approximately 83% seen once, with more than 5% in the top ten. This CDR3 comprises 14 residues. Trimming took 1 base from V and 6 from J, leaving 10 bases between them. Germline V gene lookup returns CDR1 LNHDA and CDR2 SQIVND (reference sequence). Sequencing was done on a sample of PBMCs. The source is a human donor in good health. Some clones in this sample may be carry-over from other donors' samples. The genes are TRBV19 and TRBJ1-5, with D uncertain. CDR3 sequence reads: CASSIGRVPQPQHF. Here the CDR3 DNA reads TGTGCCAGTAGTATAGGTCGGGTCCCTCAGCCCCAGCATTTT.